The rows below give T cell receptor beta chains drawn from one sample of a study of T cells in Graves' hyperthyroidism and ophthalmopathy. TCRdb passed the multiplex PCR reads through MiXCR, listing each CDR3 protein once. The profile shows about 420,000 distinct CDR3 sequences, less than 20% of them singletons. Material: blood. The source is a woman younger than 30 with Graves' hyperthyroidism. Both conserved end residues are part of each CDR3. D genes are given only for firm matches. Expanded clones get a size class; other rows say once, few or many, or leave the size out.

TGTGCCAGCAGTGGAAGACTAGCGGGAGGCACAGATACGCAGTATTTT	CASSGRLAGGTDTQYF	many	TRBV2	TRBJ2-3	TRBD2
TGTGCCAGCAGTTTAGGACAGTGGGGGACCTTACCCCTCCACTTT	CASSLGQWGTLPLHF	many	TRBV12-3/TRBV12-4	TRBJ1-6	-
TGTGCCAGCTCACCCCGACAGACAACTAATGAAAAACTGTTTTTT	CASSPRQTTNEKLFF	many	TRBV18	TRBJ1-4	-
TGTGCCAGCAGCCAAGCAGCAGGGACGGGAAACACCATATATTTT	CASSQAAGTGNTIYF	-	TRBV3-1	TRBJ1-3	-
TGTGCCAGCAGTTCCAGGGGGTCGGGCTATGGCTACACCTTC	CASSSRGSGYGYTF	-	TRBV25-1	TRBJ1-2	TRBD1
TGTGCCAGCAGCGTGACTAGCGGGAGAGGCGACAATGAGCAGTTCTTC	CASSVTSGRGDNEQFF	-	TRBV6-4	TRBJ2-1	TRBD2
TGTGCCAGCAGCTTAAATACACGACTGGTATCCTACGAGCAGTACTTC	CASSLNTRLVSYEQYF	many	TRBV7-9	TRBJ2-7	-
TGTGCCAGCAGCCCGATCCTGGACACATACTACGAGCAGTACTTC	CASSPILDTYYEQYF	-	TRBV7-2	TRBJ2-7	-
TGTGCCAGCAGTCCACCGCTCCCGGCCCCGAACACCGGGGAGCTGTTTTTT	CASSPPLPAPNTGELFF	many	TRBV12-3/TRBV12-4	TRBJ2-2	-
TGCAGTGCTAGCTCGGGGGGAGATACGCAGTATTTT	CSASSGGDTQYF	many	TRBV20-1	TRBJ2-3	TRBD2
TGCAGTGCCCGTACCGGGACTAGCGGGAGAGTTGGTGAGCAGTTCTTC	CSARTGTSGRVGEQFF	-	TRBV20-1	TRBJ2-1	TRBD2
TGCAGTGCTAGACGTCAGGGTACGCAGTATTTT	CSARRQGTQYF	many	TRBV20-1	TRBJ2-3	-
TGTGCCAGCAGCCAAACCGACAGGAGGGAGGATAATTCACCCCTCCACTTT	CASSQTDRREDNSPLHF	-	TRBV3-1	TRBJ1-6	-
TGTGCCAGTAGTATTCGAGGGGGGAGAGATAATTCACCCCTCCACTTT	CASSIRGGRDNSPLHF	-	TRBV19	TRBJ1-6	-
TGTGCCAGCAGTTACTCGGGGGCCCCGGATGAAAAACTGTTTTTT	CASSYSGAPDEKLFF	few	TRBV6-5	TRBJ1-4	-
TGTGCCAGCAGCCCGACTAGCGGGGGGGCCTCCGATACGCAGTATTTT	CASSPTSGGASDTQYF	-	TRBV7-6	TRBJ2-3	TRBD2
TGTGCCAGCAGTCCGAGGGTCCGCACGGTCGACGAGCAGTACTTC	CASSPRVRTVDEQYF	few	TRBV27	TRBJ2-7	-
TGCAGTGCTAGAAGTCTTTACGAGCAGTACTTC	CSARSLYEQYF	few	TRBV20-1	TRBJ2-7	-
TGTGCCAGCAGCTTAGAGACTAGCGGGGGGGAACAGTTCTTC	CASSLETSGGEQFF	few	TRBV11-1	TRBJ2-1	TRBD2
TGTGCCAGCAGCTTTCAGGTCTATGAGCAGTTCTTC	CASSFQVYEQFF	few	TRBV7-9	TRBJ2-1	-
TGTGCCAGCAGCCCCCTCCTAGTTGGGACAGATACGCAGTATTTT	CASSPLLVGTDTQYF	many	TRBV7-2	TRBJ2-3	-
TGTGCCAGCAAAAAGGACAGTGGGCCTTGGAATGAGCAGTTCTTC	CASKKDSGPWNEQFF	-	TRBV19	TRBJ2-1	-